This record looks at one TCR beta chain sequence and its context. TCRdb's copy holds only in-frame clones and misses some; the assay was immunoSEQ multiplex PCR. This repertoire shows some 190,000 clones, around 84% found once; its top ten account for about 4%. This sample was included in a study of blood T cell repertoires in COVID-19. About the research overall: Italy, Spain and the United States were the sources of the convalescent and acute COVID-19 samples.

The CDR3 covers 18 residues. Germline CDR1 and CDR2: LGHDT and YNNKEL (reference sequence). Trimming cost V 4 bases and J 0 bases, with 19 bases left between them. The V gene is TRBV3-1 (or the pseudogene TRBV3-2), the J gene TRBJ1-5; no clear D gene. This sequence originates from a young man with acute COVID-19. Sequencing was done on a sample of PBMCs or T cells enriched from blood (not recorded which). The CDR3 region is CASSPAGGGWRSNQPQHF. CDR3 bases: TGTGCCAGCAGCCCAGCTGGCGGAGGGTGGCGTAGCAATCAGCCCCAGCATTTT.